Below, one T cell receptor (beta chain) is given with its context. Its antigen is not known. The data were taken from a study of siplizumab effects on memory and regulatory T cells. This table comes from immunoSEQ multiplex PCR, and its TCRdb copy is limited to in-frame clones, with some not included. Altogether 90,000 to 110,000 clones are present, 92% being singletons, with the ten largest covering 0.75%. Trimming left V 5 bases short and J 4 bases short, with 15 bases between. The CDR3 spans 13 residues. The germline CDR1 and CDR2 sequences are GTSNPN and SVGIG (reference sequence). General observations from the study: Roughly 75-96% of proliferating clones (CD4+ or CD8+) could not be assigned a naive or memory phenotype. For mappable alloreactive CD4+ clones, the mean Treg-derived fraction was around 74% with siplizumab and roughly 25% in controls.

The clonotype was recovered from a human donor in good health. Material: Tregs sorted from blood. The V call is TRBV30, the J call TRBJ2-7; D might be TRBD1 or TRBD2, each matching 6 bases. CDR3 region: CAWFPGAGYEQYF. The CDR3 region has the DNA TGTGCCTGGTTTCCAGGGGCGGGGTACGAGCAGTACTTC.